This is a list of T cell receptor beta chains from one sample in a study of T cell responses to AZD1222 COVID-19 vaccine. Assay: immunoSEQ multiplex PCR; the TCRdb copy retains only in-frame clones and omits some. The repertoire consists of about 120,000 clones, with roughly 90% occurring once and the leading ten covering over 3%. This sample comprised peripheral blood, obtained on day 0 of AZD1222 vaccination. These receptors were obtained from an adult in good health. Each CDR3 is given with its conserved first and last residue.

v_gene: TRBV5-8; j_gene: TRBJ1-1; CDR3aa: CASSRDRAGTEAFF
v_gene: TRBV7-7; j_gene: TRBJ1-5; CDR3aa: CASSLGAGQPQHF
v_gene: TRBV3-1/TRBV3-2; j_gene: TRBJ1-1; CDR3aa: CASSGGTTTEAFF
v_gene: TRBV6-5; j_gene: TRBJ2-1; CDR3aa: CASRLGGASYNEQFF
v_gene: TRBV19; j_gene: TRBJ1-1; CDR3aa: CASSIRTGEAFF
v_gene: TRBV18; j_gene: TRBJ2-7; CDR3aa: CASSEKGGRGYEQYF
v_gene: TRBV9; j_gene: TRBJ2-2; CDR3aa: CASSVETHSNTGELFF
v_gene: TRBV6-5; j_gene: TRBJ1-2; CDR3aa: CASSYGAGYTF
v_gene: TRBV7-9; j_gene: TRBJ2-4; CDR3aa: CASSLDPGQVVAKNIQYF
v_gene: TRBV9; j_gene: TRBJ1-6; CDR3aa: CASAGTYNSPLHF
v_gene: TRBV6-5; j_gene: TRBJ1-1; CDR3aa: CASSYRPGQMNTEAFF
v_gene: TRBV10-3; j_gene: TRBJ1-1; CDR3aa: CAIRKQGDTEAFF
v_gene: TRBV4-2; j_gene: TRBJ1-6; CDR3aa: CASSQGLGNNSPLHF
v_gene: TRBV19; j_gene: TRBJ1-2; CDR3aa: CVSGENPHYGYTF
v_gene: TRBV19; j_gene: TRBJ1-2; CDR3aa: CASSFPGYGYTF
v_gene: TRBV23-1; j_gene: TRBJ2-7; CDR3aa: CASSPPPGPRVRYEQYF
v_gene: TRBV6-1; j_gene: TRBJ1-2; CDR3aa: CASSERSPRNYGYTF
v_gene: TRBV15; j_gene: TRBJ1-3; CDR3aa: CATSSAAGTGNTIYF
v_gene: TRBV10-2; j_gene: TRBJ1-5; CDR3aa: CASSDPYSNQPQHF
v_gene: TRBV7-3; j_gene: TRBJ1-2; CDR3aa: CASSPGTGGIYGYTF
v_gene: TRBV6-5; j_gene: TRBJ1-2; CDR3aa: CASSPRTGEGGYTF
v_gene: TRBV4-3; j_gene: TRBJ1-2; CDR3aa: CASSQEGTGLNYGYTF
v_gene: TRBV6-1; j_gene: TRBJ2-1; CDR3aa: CASGGAGGAEDEQFF
v_gene: TRBV11-3; j_gene: TRBJ2-1; CDR3aa: CASSLVGLAANNEQFF
v_gene: TRBV2; j_gene: TRBJ2-3; CDR3aa: CASRDYTDTQYF
v_gene: TRBV5-5; j_gene: TRBJ2-7; CDR3aa: CASSLVGRSYEQYF
v_gene: TRBV11-2; j_gene: TRBJ1-3; CDR3aa: CASSPRISSGNTIYF
v_gene: TRBV7-2; j_gene: TRBJ2-1; CDR3aa: CASSLTQIGEQFF
v_gene: TRBV9; j_gene: TRBJ2-1; CDR3aa: CASTGTESYEQFF
v_gene: TRBV4-2; j_gene: TRBJ2-7; CDR3aa: CASSQDPGSGGVREQYF
v_gene: TRBV2; j_gene: TRBJ1-2; CDR3aa: CASSEVFTGGYGYTF
v_gene: TRBV9; j_gene: TRBJ2-1; CDR3aa: CASSAEWGREQFF
v_gene: TRBV5-6; j_gene: TRBJ2-7; CDR3aa: CASSLYGAYEQYF
v_gene: TRBV6-2/TRBV6-3; j_gene: TRBJ1-6; CDR3aa: CASSFSGEYNSPLHF
v_gene: TRBV7-9; j_gene: TRBJ1-5; CDR3aa: CASSLARGAQDNQPQHF
v_gene: TRBV6-1; j_gene: TRBJ1-5; CDR3aa: CASSEKWGGQPQHF
v_gene: TRBV27; j_gene: TRBJ1-2; CDR3aa: CASSPRGLGGYTF
v_gene: TRBV7-2; j_gene: TRBJ1-6; CDR3aa: CASSHSLSNNSPLHF